This T cell receptor beta chain was recorded in a study of shared T cell receptors in the human thymus. The V and J ends lost 6 bases and 6 bases respectively, with 30 bases between them. From germline, CDR1 is MDHEN and CDR2 SYDVKM. The CDR3 totals 19 residues. Assay used: immunoSEQ multiplex PCR; TCRdb lists only in-frame clones, some missing. The table shows about 660,000 clones, with approximately 87% occurring only once. These same data were also listed under a study on human thymus T cells. From that second work: Infants served as donors; they were healthy and Finnish and were having corrective surgery for congenital heart defects. From resections taken during corrective heart surgery, the thymus tissue was obtained. Usage of V and J genes appeared biased in thymic and blood repertoires. The related literature has documented a marked overlap of thymic repertoires among unrelated individuals.

The chain has TRBV28 and TRBJ2-1; maybe TRBD2 (5 bases). This clonotype was obtained from a boy younger than two with a congenital heart defect. What was sequenced was thymocytes. The DNA for the CDR3 is TGTGCCAGCAGCCCAGCAGACATACTAGTTGGTAATACCCCCAATGAGCAGTTCTTC. This sequence encodes CASSPADILVGNTPNEQFF.